This T cell receptor beta chain was obtained from a study of blood T cells in healthy people across ages. This clonotype was observed once. With a J-beta primer mix and a sample-barcoded 5' primer, a second PCR ran about 7 to 11 cycles. TCRdb ran MiXCR on the 5' RACE reads and lists one entry per CDR3 protein. The sample lists about 1.8 million distinct CDR3 sequences; 49% were seen once. The CDR3 has 12 amino acids. V gave up 7 bases and J gave up 5 bases; unmatched junction bases: 2. Germline-derived CDR1 and CDR2 are SNHLY and FYNNEI. The chain is built from TRBV2 and TRBJ2-1, with 7 bases matching TRBD2. Sequenced input: blood. The sequence came from a woman aged 35 to 49 in good health. The CDR3 nucleotides read TGTGCCAGCAAGGGACTAAACAATGAGCAGTTCTTC. This sequence encodes CASKGLNNEQFF.